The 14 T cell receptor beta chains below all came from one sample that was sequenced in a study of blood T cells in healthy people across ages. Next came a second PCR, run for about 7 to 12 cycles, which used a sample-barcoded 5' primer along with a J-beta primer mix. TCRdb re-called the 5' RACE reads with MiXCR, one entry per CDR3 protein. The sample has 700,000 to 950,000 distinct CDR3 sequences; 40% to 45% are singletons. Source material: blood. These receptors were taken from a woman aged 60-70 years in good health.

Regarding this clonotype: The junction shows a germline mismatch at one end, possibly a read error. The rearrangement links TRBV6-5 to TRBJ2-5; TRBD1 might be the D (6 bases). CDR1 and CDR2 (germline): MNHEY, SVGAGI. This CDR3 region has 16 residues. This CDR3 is CACSKTGTSTQETQYF. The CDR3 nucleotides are TGTGCCTGCAGCAAAACAGGGACCTCAACCCAAGAGACCCAGTACTTC.

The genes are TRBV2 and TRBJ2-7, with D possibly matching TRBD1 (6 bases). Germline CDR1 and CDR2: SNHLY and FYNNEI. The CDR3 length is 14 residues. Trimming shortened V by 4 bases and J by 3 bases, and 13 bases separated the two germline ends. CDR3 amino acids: CASSVTGHLYEQYF. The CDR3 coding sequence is TGTGCCAGCAGTGTTACGGGACACCTCTACGAGCAGTACTTC.

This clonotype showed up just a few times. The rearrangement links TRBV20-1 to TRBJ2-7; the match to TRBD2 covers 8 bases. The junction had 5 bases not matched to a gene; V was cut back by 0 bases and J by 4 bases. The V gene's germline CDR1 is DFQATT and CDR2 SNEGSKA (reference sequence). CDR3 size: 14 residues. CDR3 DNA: TGCAGTGCTAGAGAAAGTAAGCGGGAGTACGAGCAGTACTTC. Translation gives CSARESKREYEQYF.

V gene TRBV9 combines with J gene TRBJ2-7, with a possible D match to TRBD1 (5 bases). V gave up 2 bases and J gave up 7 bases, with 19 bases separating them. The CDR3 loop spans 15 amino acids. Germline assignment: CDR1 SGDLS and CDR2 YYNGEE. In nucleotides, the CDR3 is TGTGCCAGCAGCGTTGACGAAGGGGCCCTGGGGGAGCAGTACTTC. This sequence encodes CASSVDEGALGEQYF.

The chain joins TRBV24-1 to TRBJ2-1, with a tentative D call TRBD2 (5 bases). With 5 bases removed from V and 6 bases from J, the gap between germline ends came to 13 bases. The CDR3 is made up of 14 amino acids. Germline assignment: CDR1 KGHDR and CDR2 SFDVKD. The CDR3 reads CATSGNPLANEQFF. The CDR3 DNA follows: TGTGCCACCAGTGGTAACCCCCTAGCCAATGAGCAGTTCTTC.

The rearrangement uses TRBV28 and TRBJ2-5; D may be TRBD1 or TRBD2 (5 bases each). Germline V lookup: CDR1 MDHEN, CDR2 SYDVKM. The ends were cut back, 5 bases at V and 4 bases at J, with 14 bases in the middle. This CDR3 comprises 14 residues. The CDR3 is CASSPPGPTETQYF. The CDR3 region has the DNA TGTGCCAGCAGTCCCCCGGGACCCACAGAGACCCAGTACTTC.

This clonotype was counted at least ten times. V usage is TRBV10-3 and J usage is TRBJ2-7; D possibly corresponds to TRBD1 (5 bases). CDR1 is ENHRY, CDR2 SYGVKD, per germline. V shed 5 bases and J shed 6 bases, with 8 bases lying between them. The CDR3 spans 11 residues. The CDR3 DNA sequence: TGTGCCATCAGTCAGGGTAGCGAGCAGTACTTC. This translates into CAISQGSEQYF.

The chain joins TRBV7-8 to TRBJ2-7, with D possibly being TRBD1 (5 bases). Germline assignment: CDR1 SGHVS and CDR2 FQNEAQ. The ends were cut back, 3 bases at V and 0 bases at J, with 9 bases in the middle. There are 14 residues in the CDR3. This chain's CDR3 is CASSFNQGSYEQYF. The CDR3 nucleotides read TGTGCCAGCAGCTTTAATCAGGGCTCCTACGAGCAGTACTTC.

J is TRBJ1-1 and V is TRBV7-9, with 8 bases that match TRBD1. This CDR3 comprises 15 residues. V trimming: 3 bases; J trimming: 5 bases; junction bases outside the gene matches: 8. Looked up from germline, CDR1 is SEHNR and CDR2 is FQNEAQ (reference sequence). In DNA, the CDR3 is TGTGCCAGCAGCTTCAGCAGGGGGCGCGGGACTGAAGCTTTCTTT. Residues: CASSFSRGRGTEAFF.

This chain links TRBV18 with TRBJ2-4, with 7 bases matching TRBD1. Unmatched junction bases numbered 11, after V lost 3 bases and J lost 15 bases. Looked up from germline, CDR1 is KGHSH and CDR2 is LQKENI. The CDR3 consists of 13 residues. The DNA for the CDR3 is TGTGCCAGCTCACCCCCGGGCAGGGGGAGACCGTACTTC. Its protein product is CASSPPGRGRPYF. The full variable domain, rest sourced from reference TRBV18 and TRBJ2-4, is NAGVMQNPRHLVRRRGQEARLRCSPMKGHSHVYWYRQLPEEGLKFMVYLQKENIIDESGMPKERFSAEFPKEGPSILRIQQVVRGDSAAYFCASSPPGRGRPYFGAGTRLSVL.

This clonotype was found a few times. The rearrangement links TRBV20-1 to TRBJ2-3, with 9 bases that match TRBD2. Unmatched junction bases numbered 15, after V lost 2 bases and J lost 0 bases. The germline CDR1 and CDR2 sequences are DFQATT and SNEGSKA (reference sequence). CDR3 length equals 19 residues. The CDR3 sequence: CSARPWGSGRALSTDTQYF. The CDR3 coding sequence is TGCAGTGCTAGACCTTGGGGTAGCGGGAGAGCATTGAGCACAGATACGCAGTATTTT.

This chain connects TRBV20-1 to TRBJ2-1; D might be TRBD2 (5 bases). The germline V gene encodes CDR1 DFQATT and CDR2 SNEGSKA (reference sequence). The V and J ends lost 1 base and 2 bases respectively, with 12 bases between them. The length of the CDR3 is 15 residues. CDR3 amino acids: CSARGGVTTYNEQFF. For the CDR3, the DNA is TGCAGTGCTAGAGGGGGAGTAACCACCTACAATGAGCAGTTCTTC.

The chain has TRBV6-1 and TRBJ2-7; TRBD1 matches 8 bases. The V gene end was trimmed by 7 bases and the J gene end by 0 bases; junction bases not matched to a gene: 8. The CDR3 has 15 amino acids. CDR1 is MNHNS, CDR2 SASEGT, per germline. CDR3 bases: TGTGCCAGCACTGGGACAGGCCAAACCTCCTACGAGCAGTACTTC. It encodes CASTGTGQTSYEQYF.

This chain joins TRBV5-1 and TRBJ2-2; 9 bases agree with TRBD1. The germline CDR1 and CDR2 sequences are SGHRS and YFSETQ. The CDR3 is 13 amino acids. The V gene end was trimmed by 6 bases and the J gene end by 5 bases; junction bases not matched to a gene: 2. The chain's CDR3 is CASMTGGTGELFF. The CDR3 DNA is TGCGCCAGCATGACAGGGGGAACCGGGGAGCTGTTTTTT.